This T cell receptor (beta chain) emerged from a study of blood T cell repertoires in COVID-19. For the study at large: The United States, Italy and Spain supplied acute and convalescent COVID-19 samples. T cells, B-cell-depleted T cells, or PBMCs provided the cDNA or gDNA that served as material.

Per the germline V gene, CDR1 is GTSNPN and CDR2 is SVGIG (reference sequence). V shed 3 bases and J shed 0 bases, with 9 bases lying between them. The CDR3 runs 13 residues. Authors' processing steps: Amplification with reference gene primers provided the estimates of nucleated cell counts. Sequencing was performed with immunoSEQ multiplex PCR; in TCRdb, only in-frame clones are kept and a portion is missing. That table gives V, J and clone size, and the DNA gave D and trimming. The table lists around 260,000 clones, about 87% of them singletons. The V call is TRBV30, the J call TRBJ2-7; D not certain. The clonotype was recovered from a woman aged 45-65 years with acute or convalescent COVID-19. Material: peripheral blood. The CDR3 DNA follows: TGTGCCTGGAGGAAGCCGAGCTCCTACGAGCAGTACTTC. It yields the protein CAWRKPSSYEQYF.